This T cell receptor beta chain was sequenced during a study of cytomegalovirus exposure and HLA in healthy donors. Study findings and constraints: For most TCR sequences rarity was the rule, although some public TCRs occurred in many donors. It was taken for granted in presence/absence analyses that sequencing depth across donors was roughly uniform.

With regard to this clone: Its antigen remains unidentified.

This cohort consisted of healthy bone marrow donors. Use of 60 Vbeta and 13 Jbeta primers characterized the PCR. Data came from immunoSEQ multiplex PCR; TCRdb stores just in-frame clones and leaves some out. In the table there are over 75,000 clones, about 80% of which are singletons. The CDR3 extends over 17 amino acids. V shed 5 bases and J 3 bases; nucleotides not matched to a gene: 14. Per the germline V gene, CDR1 is MNHEY and CDR2 is SMNVEV (reference sequence). The chain couples TRBV27 to TRBJ2-3; 7 bases align to TRBD2. The sequenced sample consisted of PBMCs. The TCR sequence derives from a male donor in good health and CMV-seropositive. The CDR3: CASSPQRTVGGTDTQYF. The CDR3 nucleotides read TGTGCCAGCAGTCCACAGCGAACCGTGGGGGGGACAGATACGCAGTATTTT.